Following are 9 T cell receptor beta chains from one sample sequenced in a study of OX40 agonist ivuxolimab in advanced cancers. The assay was immunoSEQ multiplex PCR, and TCRdb's table has in-frame clones only and misses some. Of around 46,000 clones listed, roughly four fifths are singletons. The source material was CD4+ or CD8+ T cells sorted from blood, sampled in a trial of the OX40 agonist ivuxolimab. All receptors come from an adult with an advanced solid tumor such as melanoma, head and neck, liver or kidney cancer.

The chain combines TRBV6-5 with TRBJ2-3; 7 nucleotides align to TRBD1. Unmatched junction bases numbered 7, after V lost 6 bases and J lost 4 bases. Germline CDR1 is MNHEY and CDR2 is SVGAGI. The length of the CDR3 is 14 residues. DNA of the CDR3: TGTGCCAGCAGCTACGGGACAGCCTCAGATACGCAGTATTTT. This encodes CASSYGTASDTQYF.

The chain couples TRBV9 to TRBJ2-1, with TRBD2 matching over 9 bases. J lost 4 bases, V lost 4 bases, and 3 bases had no gene match. CDR3 length: 14 residues. Germline CDR1 SGDLS, CDR2 YYNGEE. CDR3 nucleotide sequence: TGTGCCAGCAGCAAGAGCGGGGGGTACAATGAGCAGTTCTTC. Encoded protein: CASSKSGGYNEQFF.

V and J are TRBV5-4 and TRBJ2-7; the D is unclear. Germline loops: CDR1 SGHNT, CDR2 YYREEE (reference sequence). The CDR3 is made up of 13 amino acids. With 0 bases removed from V and 3 bases from J, the gap between germline ends came to 7 bases. The DNA of the CDR3 is TGTGCCAGCAGCTTGGACAGCCGCTACGAGCAGTACTTC. It codes for CASSLDSRYEQYF.

A single count supports this clone. The rearrangement uses TRBV10-3 and TRBJ2-5; no clear D. The CDR3 loop spans 13 amino acids. Germline values: CDR1 ENHRY, CDR2 SYGVKD. The V end lost 4 bases, the J end lost 1 base, and 7 bases lay between the germline ends. CDR3 sequence (DNA): TGTGCCATCAGTGTGTCTAGCCAAGAGACCCAGTACTTC. Its protein product is CAISVSSQETQYF.

This clone has just one count. The chain combines TRBV7-3 with TRBJ1-1; D may be TRBD1 (6 bases). The germline V gene has CDR1 SGHTA and CDR2 FQGTGA. Trimming took 5 bases from V and 11 from J, leaving 18 bases between them. This CDR3 contains 13 residues. CDR3: CASSTTGSMRAFF. CDR3 coding DNA: TGTGCCAGCAGCACTACAGGGTCCATGCGTGCTTTCTTT.

The genes are TRBV15 and TRBJ1-1; D ambiguous. The germline V and J ends were trimmed by 9 bases and 1 base, with 15 bases remaining between them. Germline V lookup: CDR1 LNHNV, CDR2 YYDKDF (reference sequence). CDR3 length: 14 residues. The CDR3 sequence: CATRTGSTNTEAFF. The DNA of the CDR3 is TGTGCCACTCGGACGGGGAGTACGAACACTGAAGCTTTCTTT.

The rearrangement links TRBV7-2 to TRBJ2-7; D is undetermined. The germline gives CDR1 SGHTA, CDR2 FQGNSA. The CDR3 extends over 12 amino acids. The V and J ends lost 4 bases and 6 bases respectively, with 10 bases between them. The DNA for the CDR3 is TGTGCCAGCAGCTCGGATTGGGGCGAGCAGTACTTC. This encodes CASSSDWGEQYF.

The chain couples TRBV10-3 to TRBJ1-6, with 7 positions matching TRBD1. In germline, CDR1 is ENHRY, CDR2 SYGVKD. The CDR3 is 15 residues long. The junction had 5 bases not matched to a gene; V was cut back by 3 bases and J by 6 bases. CDR3 DNA sequence: TGTGCCATCAGTGACTCGGGACAGACTAATTCACCCCTCCACTTT. It specifies CAISDSGQTNSPLHF.

The V call is TRBV5-6, the J call TRBJ2-3; TRBD2 might be the D (7 bases). Germline V CDR1 and CDR2: SGHDT, YYEEEE. Trimming pared 5 bases from V and 5 bases from J, leaving 15 bases between. This CDR3 has 14 amino acids. The CDR3 protein is CASRPEGGGDTQYF. CDR3 nucleotides: TGTGCCAGCAGGCCCGAAGGGGGGGGAGATACGCAGTATTTT.